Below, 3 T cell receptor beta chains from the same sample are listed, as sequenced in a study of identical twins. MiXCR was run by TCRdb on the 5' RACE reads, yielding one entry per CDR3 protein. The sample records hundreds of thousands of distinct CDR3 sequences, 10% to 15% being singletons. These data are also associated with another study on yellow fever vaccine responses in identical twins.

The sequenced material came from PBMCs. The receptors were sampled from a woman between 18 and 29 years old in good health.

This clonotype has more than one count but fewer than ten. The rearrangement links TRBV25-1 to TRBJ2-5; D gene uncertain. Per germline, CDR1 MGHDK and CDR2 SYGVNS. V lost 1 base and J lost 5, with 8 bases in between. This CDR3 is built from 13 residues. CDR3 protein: CASSEFVFETQYF. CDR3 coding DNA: TGTGCCAGCAGTGAATTCGTCTTCGAGACCCAGTACTTC.

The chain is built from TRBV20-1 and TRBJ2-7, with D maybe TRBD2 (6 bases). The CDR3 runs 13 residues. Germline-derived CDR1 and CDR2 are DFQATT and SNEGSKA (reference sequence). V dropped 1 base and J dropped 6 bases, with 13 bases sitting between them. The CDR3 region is CSARGPGVVEQYV. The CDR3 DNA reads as TGCAGTGCTAGAGGGCCGGGGGTGGTCGAGCAGTACGTC.

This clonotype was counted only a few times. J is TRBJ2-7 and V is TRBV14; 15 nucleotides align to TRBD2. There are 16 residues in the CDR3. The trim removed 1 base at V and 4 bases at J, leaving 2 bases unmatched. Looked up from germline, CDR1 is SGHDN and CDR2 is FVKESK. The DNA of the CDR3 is TGTGCCAGCAGCCAAGTTGGGACTAGCGGGAGGTACGAGCAGTACTTC. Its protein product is CASSQVGTSGRYEQYF.